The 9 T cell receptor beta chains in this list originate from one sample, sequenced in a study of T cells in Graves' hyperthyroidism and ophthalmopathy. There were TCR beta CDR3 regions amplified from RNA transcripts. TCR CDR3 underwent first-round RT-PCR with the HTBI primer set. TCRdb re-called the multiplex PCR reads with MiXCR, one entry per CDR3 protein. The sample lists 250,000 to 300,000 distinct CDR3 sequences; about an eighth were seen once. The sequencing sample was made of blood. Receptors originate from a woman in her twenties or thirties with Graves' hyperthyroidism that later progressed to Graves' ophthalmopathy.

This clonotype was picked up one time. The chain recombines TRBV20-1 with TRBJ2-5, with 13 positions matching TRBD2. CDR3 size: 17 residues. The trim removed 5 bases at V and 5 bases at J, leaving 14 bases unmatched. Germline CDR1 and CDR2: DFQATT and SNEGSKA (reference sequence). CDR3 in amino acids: CSAPSPTSGGARETQYF. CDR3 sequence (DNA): TGCAGTGCTCCCAGCCCCACTAGCGGGGGGGCCCGGGAGACCCAGTACTTC.

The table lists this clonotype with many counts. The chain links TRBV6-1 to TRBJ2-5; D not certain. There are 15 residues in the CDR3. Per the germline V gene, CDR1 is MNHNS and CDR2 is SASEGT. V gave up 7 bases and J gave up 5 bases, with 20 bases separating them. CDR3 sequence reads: CASTQDPGTGETQYF. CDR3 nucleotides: TGTGCCAGCACCCAAGATCCAGGAACCGGGGAGACCCAGTACTTC.

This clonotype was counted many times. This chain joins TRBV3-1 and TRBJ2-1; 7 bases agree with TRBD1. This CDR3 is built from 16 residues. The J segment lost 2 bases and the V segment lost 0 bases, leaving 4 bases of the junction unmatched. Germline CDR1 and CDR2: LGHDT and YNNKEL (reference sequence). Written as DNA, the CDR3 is TGTGCCAGCAGCCAAGAGGGGCAGGGGGCCTACAATGAGCAGTTCTTC. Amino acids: CASSQEGQGAYNEQFF.

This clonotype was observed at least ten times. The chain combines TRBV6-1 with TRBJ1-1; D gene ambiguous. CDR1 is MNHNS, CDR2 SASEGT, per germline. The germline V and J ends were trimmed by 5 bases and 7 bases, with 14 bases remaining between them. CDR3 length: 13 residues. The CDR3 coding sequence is TGTGCCAGCAGTTTAACACAGTTTTTTGAAGCTTTCTTT. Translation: CASSLTQFFEAFF.

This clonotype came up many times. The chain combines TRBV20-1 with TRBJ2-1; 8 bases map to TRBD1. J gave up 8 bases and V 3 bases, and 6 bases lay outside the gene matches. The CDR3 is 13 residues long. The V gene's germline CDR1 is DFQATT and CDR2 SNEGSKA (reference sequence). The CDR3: CSASGQGQDEQFF. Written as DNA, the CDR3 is TGCAGTGCTAGCGGACAGGGACAAGATGAGCAGTTCTTC.

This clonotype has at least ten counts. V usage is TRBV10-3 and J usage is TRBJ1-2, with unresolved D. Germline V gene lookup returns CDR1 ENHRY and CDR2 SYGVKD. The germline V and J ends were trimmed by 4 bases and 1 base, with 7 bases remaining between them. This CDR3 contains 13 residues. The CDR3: CAISGADNYGYTF. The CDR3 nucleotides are TGTGCCATCAGTGGGGCGGATAACTATGGCTACACCTTC.

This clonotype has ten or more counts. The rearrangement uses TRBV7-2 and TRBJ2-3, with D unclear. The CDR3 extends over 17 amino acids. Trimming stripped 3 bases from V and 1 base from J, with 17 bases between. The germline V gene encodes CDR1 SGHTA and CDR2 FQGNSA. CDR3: CASSLTFPGHGTDTQYF. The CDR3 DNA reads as TGTGCCAGCAGCTTGACCTTTCCCGGCCACGGCACAGATACGCAGTATTTT.

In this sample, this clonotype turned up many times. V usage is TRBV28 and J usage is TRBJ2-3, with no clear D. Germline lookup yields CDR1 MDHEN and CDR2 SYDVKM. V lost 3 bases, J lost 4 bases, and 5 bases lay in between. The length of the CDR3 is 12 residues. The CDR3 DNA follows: TGTGCCAGCAGTTTTATCGCAGATACGCAGTATTTT. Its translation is CASSFIADTQYF.

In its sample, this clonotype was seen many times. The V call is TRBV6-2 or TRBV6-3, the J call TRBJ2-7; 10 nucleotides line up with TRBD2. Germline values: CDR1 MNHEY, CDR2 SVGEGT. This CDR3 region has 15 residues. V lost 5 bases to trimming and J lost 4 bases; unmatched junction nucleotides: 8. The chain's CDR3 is CASSTSGRVFYEQYF. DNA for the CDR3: TGTGCCAGCAGTACCAGCGGGAGGGTGTTTTACGAGCAGTACTTC.